This TCR beta chain was found in a study of OX40 agonist ivuxolimab in advanced cancers. Looking at the study overall: Every 2 weeks, patients got intravenous ivuxolimab at one of six dose levels (0.01-10 mg/kg). Participants averaged 60 years of age (range 23 to 79) and were less than 85% male. Enrollees could have had prior anti-PD-1, anti-PD-L1 or anti-CTLA-4 therapy, which over 35% had received.

With baseline, cycle 4 day 1, and cycle 7 day 1 as timepoints, blood was sampled. Assay: immunoSEQ multiplex PCR; the TCRdb copy retains only in-frame clones and omits some. The repertoire consists of roughly 30,000 clones, with about 90% occurring once and the leading ten covering around 15%. Germline V lookup: CDR1 SGHTA, CDR2 FQGNSA. The CDR3 has 18 residues. The J segment lost 4 bases and the V segment lost 4 bases, leaving 11 bases of the junction unmatched. V usage is TRBV7-2 and J usage is TRBJ2-3, with 13 bases identical to TRBD2. This clonotype was obtained from an adult with an advanced solid tumor such as melanoma, head and neck, liver or kidney cancer. The specimen comprised CD4+ or CD8+ T cells sorted from blood, sampled in a trial of the OX40 agonist ivuxolimab. The CDR3 sequence is CASSSGTSGAPLADTQYF. As DNA, the CDR3 is TGTGCCAGCAGCTCCGGGACTAGCGGGGCTCCGCTGGCAGATACGCAGTATTTT.